This TCR beta chain was identified during a study of T-cell memory formation after mild COVID-19. Study-wide results and limits: Mostly located in CM and EM were contracting CD4+ clones, with contracting CD8+ clones located in EMRA.

Concerning this clonotype itself: Its cognate antigen is unknown.

Using its own MiXCR run on the 5' RACE reads, TCRdb lists one record per CDR3 protein. The sample comprises under 300,000 distinct CDR3 sequences, around 8% of which are singletons, and approximately 23% rests with the top ten. Sequencing used PBMCs or a T cell subset sorted from them (not recorded which). This TCR derives from a man younger than 35 who had mild COVID-19 (a few samples of this study predate the infection). Cell type and time point are not known.

CDR3 sequence reads: CSASPPGSYEQYF. The CDR3 DNA reads as TGCAGTGCCTCCCCGCCGGGTTCGTACGAGCAGTACTTC. The chain links TRBV20-1 to TRBJ2-7; no clear D. V lost 6 bases and J lost 4, with 16 bases in between. The CDR3 has 13 amino acids. CDR1 is DFQATT and CDR2 is SNEGSKA in the germline V gene (reference sequence).